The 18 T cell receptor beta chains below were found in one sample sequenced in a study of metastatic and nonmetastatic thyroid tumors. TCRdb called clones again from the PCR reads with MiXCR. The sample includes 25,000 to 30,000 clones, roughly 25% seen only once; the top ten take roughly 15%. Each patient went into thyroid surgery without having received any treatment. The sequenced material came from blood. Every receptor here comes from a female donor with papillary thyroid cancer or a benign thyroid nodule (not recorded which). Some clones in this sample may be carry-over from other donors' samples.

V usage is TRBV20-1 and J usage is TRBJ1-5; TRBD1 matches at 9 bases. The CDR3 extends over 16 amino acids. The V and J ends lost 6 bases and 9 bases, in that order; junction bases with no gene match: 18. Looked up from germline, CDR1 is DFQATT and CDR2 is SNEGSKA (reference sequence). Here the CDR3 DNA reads TGCAGTGCGCCGACCGGGACAGGGTACGATACGGGGCCCCAGCATTTT. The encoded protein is CSAPTGTGYDTGPQHF.

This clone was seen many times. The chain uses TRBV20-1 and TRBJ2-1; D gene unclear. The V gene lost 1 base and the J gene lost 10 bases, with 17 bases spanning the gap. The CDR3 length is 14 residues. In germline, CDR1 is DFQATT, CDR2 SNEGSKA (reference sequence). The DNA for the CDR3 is TGCAGTGCTAGAGTTAGGGTTGGTAGTCGGGAGCAGTTCTTC. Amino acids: CSARVRVGSREQFF.

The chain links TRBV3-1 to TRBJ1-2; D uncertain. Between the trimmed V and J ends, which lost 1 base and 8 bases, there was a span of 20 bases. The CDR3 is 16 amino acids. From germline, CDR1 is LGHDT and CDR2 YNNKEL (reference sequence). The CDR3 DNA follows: TGTGCCAGCAGCCAAGTAACGGTTCGCGACCTGGGGGGCTACACCTTC. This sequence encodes CASSQVTVRDLGGYTF.

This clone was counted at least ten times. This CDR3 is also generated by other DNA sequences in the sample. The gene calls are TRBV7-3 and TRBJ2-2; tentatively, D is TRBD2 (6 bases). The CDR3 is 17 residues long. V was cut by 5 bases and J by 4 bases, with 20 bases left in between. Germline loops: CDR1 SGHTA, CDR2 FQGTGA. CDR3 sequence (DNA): TGTGCCAGCAGCCCCGGAGGGTGGGGGATGGGCACCGGGGAGCTGTTTTTT. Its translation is CASSPGGWGMGTGELFF.

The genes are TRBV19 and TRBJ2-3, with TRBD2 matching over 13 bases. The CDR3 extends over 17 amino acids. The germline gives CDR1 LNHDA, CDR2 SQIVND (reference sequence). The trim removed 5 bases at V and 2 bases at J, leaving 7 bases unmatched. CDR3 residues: CASSAGTSGAFTDTQYF. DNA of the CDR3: TGTGCCAGTAGTGCCGGGACTAGCGGGGCATTCACAGATACGCAGTATTTT. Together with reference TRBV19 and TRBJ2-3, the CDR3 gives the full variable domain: DGGITQSPKYLFRKEGQNVTLSCEQNLNHDAMYWYRQDPGQGLRLIYYSQIVNDFQKGDIAEGYSVSREKKESFPLTVTSAQKNPTAFYLCASSAGTSGAFTDTQYFGPGTRLTVL.

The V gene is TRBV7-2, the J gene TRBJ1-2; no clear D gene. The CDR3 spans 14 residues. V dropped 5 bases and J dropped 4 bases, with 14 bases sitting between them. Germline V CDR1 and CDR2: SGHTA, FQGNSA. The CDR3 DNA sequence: TGTGCCAGCAGCGCCTCCACAGTAGTCTATGGCTACACCTTC. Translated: CASSASTVVYGYTF.

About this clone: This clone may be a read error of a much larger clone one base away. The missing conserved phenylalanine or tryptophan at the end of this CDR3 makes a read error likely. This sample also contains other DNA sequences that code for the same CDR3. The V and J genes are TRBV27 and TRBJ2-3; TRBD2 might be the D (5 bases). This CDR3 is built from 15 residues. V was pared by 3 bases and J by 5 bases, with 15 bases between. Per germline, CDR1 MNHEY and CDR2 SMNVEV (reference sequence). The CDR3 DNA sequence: TGTGCCAGCAGTTTTTACTCCACTAGTATAGATACGCAGTATCTT. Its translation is CASSFYSTSIDTQYL.

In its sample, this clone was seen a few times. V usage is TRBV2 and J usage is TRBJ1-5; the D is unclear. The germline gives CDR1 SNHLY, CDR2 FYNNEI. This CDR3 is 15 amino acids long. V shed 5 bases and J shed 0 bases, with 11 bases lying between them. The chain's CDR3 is CASSPRAGSNQPQHF. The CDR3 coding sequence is TGTGCCAGCAGTCCACGGGCCGGTAGCAATCAGCCCCAGCATTTT. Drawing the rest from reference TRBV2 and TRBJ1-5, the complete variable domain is EPEVTQTPSHQVTQMGQEVILRCVPISNHLYFYWYRQILGQKVEFLVSFYNNEISEKSEIFDDQFSVERPDGSNFTLKIRSTKLEDSAMYFCASSPRAGSNQPQHFGDGTRLSIL.

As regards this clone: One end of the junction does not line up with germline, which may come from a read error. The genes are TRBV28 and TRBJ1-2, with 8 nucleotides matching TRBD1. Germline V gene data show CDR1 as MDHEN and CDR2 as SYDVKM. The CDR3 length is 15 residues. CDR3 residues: CAISLRYSGQGDYTF. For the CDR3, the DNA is TGTGCCATCAGTTTAAGATATAGTGGACAGGGAGACTACACCTTC.

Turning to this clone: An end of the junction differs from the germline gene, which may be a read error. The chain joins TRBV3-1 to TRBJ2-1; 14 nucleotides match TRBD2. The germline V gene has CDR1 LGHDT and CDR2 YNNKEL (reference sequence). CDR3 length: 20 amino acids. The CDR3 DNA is TGTGTCAGCAGCCACCCCCGAAGACTAGCGGGAGGGCCGTCCTACAATGAGCAGTTCTTC. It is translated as CVSSHPRRLAGGPSYNEQFF.

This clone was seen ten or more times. CDR3 in amino acids: CSATLAGGNIQYF. CDR3 in DNA: TGCAGTGCTACTCTAGCGGGAGGAAACATTCAGTACTTC. This sequence joins TRBV20-1 and TRBJ2-4, with 11 bases that match TRBD2. Trimming at V came to 4 bases and at J to 6 bases, leaving 2 bases not matched to a gene. The germline CDR1 and CDR2 sequences are DFQATT and SNEGSKA (reference sequence). The CDR3 consists of 13 residues.

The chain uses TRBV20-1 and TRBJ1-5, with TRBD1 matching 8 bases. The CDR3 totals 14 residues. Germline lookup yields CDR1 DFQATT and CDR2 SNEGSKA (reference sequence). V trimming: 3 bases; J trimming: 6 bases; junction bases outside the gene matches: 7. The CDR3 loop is CSARIQGAGQPQHF. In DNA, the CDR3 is TGCAGTGCTAGGATCCAGGGGGCAGGTCAGCCCCAGCATTTT.

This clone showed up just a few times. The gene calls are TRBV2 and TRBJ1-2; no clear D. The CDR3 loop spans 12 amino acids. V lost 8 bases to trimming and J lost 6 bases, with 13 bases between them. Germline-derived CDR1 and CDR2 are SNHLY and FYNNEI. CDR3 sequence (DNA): TGTGCCAGCGGACCTTGGGAGGATGGCTACACCTTC. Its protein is CASGPWEDGYTF.

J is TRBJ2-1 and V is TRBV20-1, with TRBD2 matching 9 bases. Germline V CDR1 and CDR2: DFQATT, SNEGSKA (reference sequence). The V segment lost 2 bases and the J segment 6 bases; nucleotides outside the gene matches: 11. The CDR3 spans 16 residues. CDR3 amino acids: CSARSSGRGVVNEQFF. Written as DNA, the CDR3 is TGCAGTGCTAGAAGTAGCGGGAGAGGGGTGGTCAATGAGCAGTTCTTC.

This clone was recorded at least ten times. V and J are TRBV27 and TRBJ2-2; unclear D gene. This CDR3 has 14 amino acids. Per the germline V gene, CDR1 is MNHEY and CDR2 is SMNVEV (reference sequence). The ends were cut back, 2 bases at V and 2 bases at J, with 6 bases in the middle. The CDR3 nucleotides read TGTGCCAGCAGTTTAATGGATAACACCGGGGAGCTGTTTTTT. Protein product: CASSLMDNTGELFF.

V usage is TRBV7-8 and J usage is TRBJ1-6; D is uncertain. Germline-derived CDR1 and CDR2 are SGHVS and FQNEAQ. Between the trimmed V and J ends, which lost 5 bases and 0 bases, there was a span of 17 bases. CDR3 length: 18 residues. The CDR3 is CASSRPGLDFSYNSPLHF. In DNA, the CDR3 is TGTGCCAGCAGCAGGCCGGGATTAGATTTCTCCTATAATTCACCCCTCCACTTT.

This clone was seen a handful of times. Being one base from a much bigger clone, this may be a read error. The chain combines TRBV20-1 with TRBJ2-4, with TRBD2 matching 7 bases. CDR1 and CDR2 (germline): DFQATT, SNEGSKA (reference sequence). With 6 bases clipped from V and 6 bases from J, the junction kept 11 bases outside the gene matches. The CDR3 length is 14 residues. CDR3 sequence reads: CSASPRGRGNIQYF. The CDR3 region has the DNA TGCAGTGCGTCTCCCAGAGGGAGGGGAAACATTCAGTACTTC.

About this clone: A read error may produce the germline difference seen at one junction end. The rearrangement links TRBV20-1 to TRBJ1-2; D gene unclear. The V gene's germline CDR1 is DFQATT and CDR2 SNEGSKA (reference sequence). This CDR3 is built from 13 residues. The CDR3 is CSASPVANYGYTF. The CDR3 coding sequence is TGCAGTGCTAGTCCGGTGGCAAACTACGGCTACACCTTC.